What follows are 17 T cell receptor beta chains derived from one specimen sequenced in a study of T cell responses to AZD1222 COVID-19 vaccine. The protocol was immunoSEQ multiplex PCR, while the TCRdb copy is restricted to in-frame clones and leaves out a portion. The repertoire holds 100,000 to 140,000 clones, around 92% seen once, with about 9.1% in the top ten. The material sequenced was peripheral blood, taken 28 days after the second AZD1222 dose. The receptors come from an adult who received the AZD1222 COVID-19 vaccine.

V is TRBV6-4 and J is TRBJ2-1; 9 bases are shared with TRBD1. This CDR3 is 13 amino acids long. V shed 8 bases and J 6 bases; nucleotides not matched to a gene: 5. CDR1 and CDR2 (germline): MRHNA, SNTAGT. The CDR3 sequence: CASSQGAGNEQFF. In DNA form, the CDR3 reads TGTGCCAGCTCACAGGGGGCAGGCAATGAGCAGTTCTTC.

This clone showed up just once. The J gene is TRBJ2-3, the V gene TRBV5-1, with TRBD2 matching over 16 bases. Germline CDR1 reads SGHRS; CDR2 reads YFSETQ. V was clipped by 4 bases and J by 1 base; unmatched bases: 9. The CDR3 length is 19 residues. The CDR3 region has the DNA TGCGCCAGCAGCCCGGCGGGACTAGCGGGGGGGCCCGGCACAGATACGCAGTATTTT. Its protein is CASSPAGLAGGPGTDTQYF. Using reference TRBV5-1 and TRBJ2-3 for the parts outside the CDR3, the full variable domain is KAGVTQTPRYLIKTRGQQVTLSCSPISGHRSVSWYQQTPGQGLQFLFEYFSETQRNKGNFPGRFSGRQFSNSRSEMNVSTLELGDSALYLCASSPAGLAGGPGTDTQYFGPGTRLTVL.

The chain is built from TRBV6-1 and TRBJ2-1, with TRBD2 identical over 9 bases. This CDR3 contains 15 residues. J gave up 7 bases and V 2 bases, and 6 bases lay outside the gene matches. Germline assignment: CDR1 MNHNS and CDR2 SASEGT. The CDR3 loop is CASSEMRGGLNEQFF. CDR3 coding DNA: TGTGCCAGCAGTGAAATGCGGGGGGGCCTGAATGAGCAGTTCTTC.

The V and J genes are TRBV28 and TRBJ2-1; D remains ambiguous. Germline V gene lookup returns CDR1 MDHEN and CDR2 SYDVKM. The CDR3 extends over 10 amino acids. Trimming removed 7 bases at V and 8 bases at J, with 6 bases between. The DNA for the CDR3 is TGTGCCAGCACTGGGTATGAGCAGTTCTTC. Amino acids: CASTGYEQFF.

J is TRBJ1-2 and V is TRBV6-9, with D maybe TRBD1 (5 bases). The CDR3 has 13 amino acids. V lost 8 bases and J lost 1, with 11 bases in between. Germline assignment: CDR1 MNHGY and CDR2 SVAAGI. This chain's CDR3 is CASRQSLNYGYTF. DNA for the CDR3: TGTGCCAGCCGACAGTCGCTTAACTATGGCTACACCTTC.

This chain uses TRBV11-2 with TRBJ1-1; 7 nucleotides align to TRBD1. The CDR3 is made up of 13 amino acids. The J segment lost 6 bases and the V segment lost 5 bases, leaving 6 bases of the junction unmatched. Germline V gene lookup returns CDR1 SGHAT and CDR2 FQNNGV. CDR3 DNA sequence: TGTGCCAGCAGCCCACAGGGGCGAGCTGAAGCTTTCTTT. It encodes CASSPQGRAEAFF.

This chain links TRBV28 with TRBJ2-5; D is possibly TRBD2 (5 bases). Germline CDR1 is MDHEN and CDR2 is SYDVKM. V lost 10 bases to trimming and J lost 4 bases, with 10 bases between them. The CDR3 consists of 11 residues. The CDR3 loop is CATLGGETQYF. As DNA, the CDR3 is TGTGCCACCCTTGGAGGAGAGACCCAGTACTTC.

This chain links TRBV4-3 with TRBJ1-1; D is ambiguous. V gave up 0 bases and J gave up 0 bases, with 11 bases separating them. CDR3 size: 16 residues. Germline V CDR1 and CDR2: LGHNA, YSLEER. The CDR3: CASSQDLVIMNTEAFF. In DNA, the CDR3 is TGCGCCAGCAGCCAAGATTTAGTCATTATGAACACTGAAGCTTTCTTT.

V gene TRBV5-4 combines with J gene TRBJ1-2; 9 bases are shared with TRBD1. J lost 8 bases, V lost 5 bases, and 10 bases had no gene match. The CDR3 extends over 14 amino acids. From germline, CDR1 is SGHNT and CDR2 YYREEE (reference sequence). CDR3 amino acids: CASRRNGQGIGYTF. The CDR3 DNA follows: TGTGCCAGCAGACGTAACGGACAGGGGATAGGCTACACCTTC. Drawing the rest from reference TRBV5-4 and TRBJ1-2, the complete variable domain is ETGVTQSPTHLIKTRGQQVTLRCSSQSGHNTVSWYQQALGQGPQFIFQYYREEENGRGNFPPRFSGLQFPNYSSELNVNALELDDSALYLCASRRNGQGIGYTFGSGTRLTVV.

The V gene is TRBV15, the J gene TRBJ2-1; 7 bases align to TRBD2. The CDR3 sequence is 17 residues long. Germline CDR1 LNHNV, CDR2 YYDKDF (reference sequence). V dropped 3 bases and J dropped 6; count of bases not matched to a gene: 14. The CDR3 DNA follows: TGTGCCACCAGCAGGAGAACGGGTGGGACTATTGGCAATGAGCAGTTCTTC. Its translation: CATSRRTGGTIGNEQFF.

This chain links TRBV29-1 with TRBJ1-1; possible D gene TRBD1, 5 bases. The CDR3 runs to 14 residues. Deletions cut 3 bases from V and 8 bases from J, with 19 bases between. From germline, CDR1 is SQVTM and CDR2 ANQGSEA. CDR3 region: CSVDIPLFRDEAFF. CDR3 nucleotides: TGCAGCGTTGACATACCTTTGTTCCGGGACGAAGCTTTCTTT.

V gene TRBV27 combines with J gene TRBJ1-5, with no clear D. Trimming removed 6 bases from V and 4 bases from J, with 16 bases in between. This CDR3 contains 15 residues. In germline, CDR1 is MNHEY, CDR2 SMNVEV (reference sequence). The chain's CDR3 is CASSSSWTVNQPQHF. CDR3 in DNA: TGTGCCAGCAGCTCCTCCTGGACGGTAAATCAGCCCCAGCATTTT.

J is TRBJ1-4 and V is TRBV12-3 or TRBV12-4; D is unclear. The CDR3 covers 12 residues. The V end lost 5 bases, the J end lost 5 bases, and 6 bases lay between the germline ends. The CDR3 reads CASSPGNEKLFF. CDR3 coding DNA: TGTGCCAGCAGTCCCGGGAATGAAAAACTGTTTTTT.

DNA for the CDR3: TGTGCCAGCAGCCAGGACCCGGGTGAGCAGTTCTTC. Its translation: CASSQDPGEQFF. The rearrangement uses TRBV3-1 (or the pseudogene TRBV3-2) and TRBJ2-1; no clear D gene. V shed 3 bases and J shed 9 bases, with 9 bases lying between them. The CDR3 extends over 12 amino acids. Germline V CDR1 and CDR2: LGHDT, YNNKEL (reference sequence).

This chain links TRBV19 with TRBJ1-6; tentatively, D is TRBD1 (6 bases). The CDR3 totals 14 residues. CDR1 is LNHDA and CDR2 is SQIVND in the germline V gene (reference sequence). With 4 bases removed from V and 5 bases from J, the gap between germline ends came to 9 bases. CDR3 protein: CASSSQGNNSPLHF. CDR3 DNA sequence: TGTGCCAGTAGTAGCCAGGGGAATAATTCACCCCTCCACTTT.

The CDR3, as DNA: TGCAGCGTTGAAAATTCACCCCTCCACTTT. This sequence encodes CSVENSPLHF. The J gene is TRBJ1-6, the V gene TRBV29-1; no definite D call. V was pared by 2 bases and J by 7 bases, with 0 bases between. Germline V gene sequence: CDR1 SQVTM, CDR2 ANQGSEA. The CDR3 totals 10 residues.

The V gene is TRBV24-1, the J gene TRBJ2-7; TRBD2 agrees at 8 bases. Per the germline V gene, CDR1 is KGHDR and CDR2 is SFDVKD. The CDR3 extends over 12 amino acids. V lost 4 bases, J lost 6 bases, and 1 base stayed unmatched. CDR3 sequence reads: CATSDRGGEQYF. CDR3 nucleotide sequence: TGTGCCACCAGTGACCGGGGGGGCGAGCAGTACTTC.